A selection of T cell receptor beta chains follows, all from one sample in a study of regulatory T cells in long-lasting Graves disease. TCRdb re-called the multiplex PCR reads through MiXCR, storing one row per CDR3 protein. Among 240,000 or so distinct CDR3 sequences listed, 20% were seen once. The sample in question was peripheral blood mononuclear cells (PBMCs), obtained at new diagnosis, from a patient treated with antithyroid drugs. These receptors all come from a female donor with Graves disease. The conserved cysteine and the conserved F or W are not part of the CDR3 here.

V,J,CDR3
TRBV7-2,TRBJ2-7,ASSLKVNYYEQY
TRBV7-2,TRBJ2-3,ASSLAVGAGTQY
TRBV20-1,TRBJ1-5,SASRGDQPQH
TRBV20-1,TRBJ1-5,SASRSNQPQH
TRBV7-2,TRBJ2-7,ASSLFFAGTGSYEQY
TRBV11-3,TRBJ2-5,ASSLGLAGRETQY
TRBV20-1,TRBJ1-1,SASGPGLEAF
TRBV20-1,TRBJ2-5,SAPETRGETQY
TRBV19,TRBJ1-5,ASSAGLMDQPQH
TRBV3-1,TRBJ1-4,ASSRGQGGSLF
TRBV10-3,TRBJ1-2,AIRGQWTDGYT
TRBV3-1,TRBJ1-6,ASSPSRGGSPLH
TRBV9,TRBJ1-1,ASSVAGRNTEAF
TRBV6-5,TRBJ2-5,ASSYWTGRKETQY
TRBV7-2,TRBJ2-4,ASSLSGLARNIQY
TRBV9,TRBJ2-1,ASSVVSNHPNEQF
TRBV7-6,TRBJ1-1,ASSLSRYTEAF
TRBV6-2/TRBV6-3,TRBJ2-4,ASSPRGAGLQY
TRBV11-3,TRBJ2-7,AVVREYSYEQY
TRBV18,TRBJ2-1,ASSPPGRYYNEQF
TRBV20-1,TRBJ2-7,SARDYSSYEQY
TRBV5-1,TRBJ1-3,ASSLAAGSGNTIY
TRBV19,TRBJ2-1,ASSIGQGGYNEQF
TRBV4-1,TRBJ2-1,ASSQGRGDLSYNEQF
TRBV7-9,TRBJ2-1,ASSRLGVYNEQF
TRBV5-6,TRBJ2-3,ASSSTSGPGTDTQY